The clone carrying this TCR beta chain has ten or more counts. The data stem from a study of regulatory T cells in long-lasting Graves disease. Libraries of TCR beta came from iRepertoire HTBI primers plus Arm-PCR of CDR3 regions. Each CDR3 protein is one row after TCRdb ran MiXCR on the multiplex PCR reads. This sample has around 420,000 distinct CDR3 sequences, with over 14% found just once. Noted time point: newly diagnosed GD, antithyroid drugs for less than 3 months. From RNA extracted from PBMCs, the TCR library was made. The germline CDR1 and CDR2 sequences are SGDLS and YYNGEE. V lost 3 bases, J lost 9 bases, and 6 bases stayed unmatched. This CDR3 is built from 13 residues. These data are also associated with another study on T cells in Graves' hyperthyroidism and ophthalmopathy. That paper states: TCR CDR3 regions were first amplified by RT-PCR with HTBI primers.

The receptor was derived from a woman aged 40 to 50 with Graves disease. The specimen was peripheral blood mononuclear cells (PBMCs), collected at new diagnosis, from a patient treated with antithyroid drugs. The chain couples TRBV9 to TRBJ2-1, with TRBD1 matching 7 bases. CDR3 nucleotides: TGTGCCAGCAGCGCCCAGGGGGTTGGTGAGCAGTTCTTC. This sequence encodes CASSAQGVGEQFF.